The 29 T cell receptor beta chains below come from one sample, sequenced in a study of graft-versus-host responses after intestinal transplantation (TCRdb year 2021). The time point label corresponds to: cells obtained before transplantation from donor or recipient. Library preparation used the immunoSEQ multiplex PCR assay. Held by TCRdb, this immuneACCESS table contains in-frame sequences only and omits some clones. Under half of the omission traces to an unresolved V gene where checked; the cause of the rest is unknown. The sample table holds 75,000 to 100,000 clones, of which about 94% were seen once. Roughly 0.17% of the sample belongs to the ten largest clones. These TCRs' antigens remain unknown. The source material was unstimulated CD4+ T cells sorted from spleen or lymph node cells, sampled before intestinal transplant. These receptors originate from a human donor who received an intestinal transplant.

The V and J genes are TRBV29-1 and TRBJ1-2, with D possibly being TRBD1 (5 bases). The V and J ends lost 4 bases and 2 bases respectively, with 8 bases between them. This CDR3 region has 12 residues. CDR1 SQVTM and CDR2 ANQGSEA come from the germline V gene. CDR3 region: CSVGDSNYGYTF. The CDR3, as DNA: TGCAGCGTTGGTGACAGCAACTATGGCTACACCTTC.

This clone was seen only a few times. V usage is TRBV5-6 and J usage is TRBJ1-1, with 7 bases lining up with TRBD1. V trimming: 0 bases; J trimming: 2 bases; junction bases outside the gene matches: 10. The CDR3 runs 17 residues. CDR1 and CDR2 (germline): SGHDT, YYEEEE. CDR3 nucleotides: TGTGCCAGCAGCTTGGGCCCGGGACAGAACCCTAACACTGAAGCTTTCTTT. As protein: CASSLGPGQNPNTEAFF.

The genes are TRBV6-1 and TRBJ1-1; D perhaps matches TRBD1 (6 bases). Trimming stripped 6 bases from V and 2 bases from J, with 13 bases between. The CDR3 loop spans 14 amino acids. Looked up from germline, CDR1 is MNHNS and CDR2 is SASEGT. The DNA for the CDR3 is TGTGCCAGCAGAAGGGGACACCTAAACACTGAAGCTTTCTTT. It yields the protein CASRRGHLNTEAFF.

This rearrangement joins TRBV28 to TRBJ2-7; TRBD1 is a possible D gene (6 bases). Germline V lookup: CDR1 MDHEN, CDR2 SYDVKM. Trimming pared 6 bases from V and 3 bases from J, leaving 12 bases between. The CDR3 consists of 13 residues. The DNA of the CDR3 is TGTGCCAGCAGCATAAACAGGGACTACGAGCAGTACTTC. Translation gives CASSINRDYEQYF.

This rearrangement joins TRBV25-1 to TRBJ2-5, with D possibly matching TRBD1 (6 bases). V lost 4 bases and J 4 bases, leaving 13 bases between the germline ends. CDR1 is MGHDK, CDR2 SYGVNS, per germline. CDR3 length: 14 residues. CDR3 DNA: TGTGCCAGCAGTGCCTATACAGGGAGAGAGACCCAGTACTTC. Translating gives CASSAYTGRETQYF.

The V and J genes are TRBV11-2 and TRBJ2-3; the match to TRBD2 covers 10 bases. The CDR3 runs to 14 residues. Germline CDR1 is SGHAT and CDR2 is FQNNGV. V trimming: 4 bases; J trimming: 5 bases; junction bases outside the gene matches: 3. In DNA form, the CDR3 reads TGTGCCAGCAGCTACGGACTAGCGGTAGATACGCAGTATTTT. It is translated as CASSYGLAVDTQYF.

This chain joins TRBV30 and TRBJ2-2, with D possibly being TRBD1 (7 bases). This CDR3 contains 16 residues. V was shortened by 5 bases and J by 7 bases, with 23 bases between the two germline ends. Looked up from germline, CDR1 is GTSNPN and CDR2 is SVGIG (reference sequence). The CDR3 protein is CAWGDRAGGYVGELFF. The CDR3 nucleotides read TGTGCCTGGGGGGACAGAGCGGGTGGGTACGTCGGGGAGCTGTTTTTT. Based on the CDR3 plus reference TRBV30 and TRBJ2-2, the full variable domain is SQTIHQWPATLVQPVGSPLSLECTVEGTSNPNLYWYRQAAGRGLQLLFYSVGIGQISSEVPQNLSASRPQDRQFILSSKKLLLSDSGFYLCAWGDRAGGYVGELFFGEGSRLTVL.

The CDR3 protein is CASSIGTGPYGYTF. The CDR3 nucleotides read TGTGCCAGTAGTATAGGGACAGGGCCCTATGGCTACACCTTC. The V and J genes are TRBV19 and TRBJ1-2; TRBD1 matches 8 bases. Germline values: CDR1 LNHDA, CDR2 SQIVND (reference sequence). Losses at the gene ends were 1 base for V and 4 bases for J; bases not matched to a gene: 2. The CDR3 length is 14 residues.

This clone has only one observation. This chain links TRBV5-4 with TRBJ2-1; D may be TRBD1 (5 bases). This CDR3 spans 15 amino acids. Trimming shortened V by 0 bases and J by 4 bases, and 11 bases separated the two germline ends. Per the germline V gene, CDR1 is SGHNT and CDR2 is YYREEE (reference sequence). The CDR3 is CASSLDRQDYNEQFF. The CDR3 DNA is TGTGCCAGCAGCTTGGACAGGCAGGATTACAATGAGCAGTTCTTC.

J is TRBJ1-2 and V is TRBV6-5, with 7 positions matching TRBD1. The V gene end was trimmed by 8 bases and the J gene end by 2 bases; junction bases not matched to a gene: 11. Germline V gene lookup returns CDR1 MNHEY and CDR2 SVGAGI. The CDR3 spans 15 residues. CDR3 in amino acids: CASRLFEGQNYGYTF. As DNA, the CDR3 is TGTGCCAGCCGCCTGTTTGAGGGACAGAACTATGGCTACACCTTC.

CDR3 loop: CASAHRANYGYTF. CDR3 coding DNA: TGCGCCAGCGCCCACAGGGCTAACTATGGCTACACCTTC. The J gene is TRBJ1-2, the V gene TRBV5-1; D is possibly TRBD1 (6 bases). Germline CDR1 reads SGHRS; CDR2 reads YFSETQ. The CDR3 has 13 residues. Trimming removed 7 bases at V and 0 bases at J, with 10 bases between.

The chain is built from TRBV30 and TRBJ1-2; TRBD1 might be the D (6 bases). The CDR3 is 13 residues long. Germline CDR1 GTSNPN, CDR2 SVGIG (reference sequence). V was trimmed by 4 bases and J by 4 bases, leaving 13 bases between them. CDR3 residues: CAWTATGFYGYTF. Here the CDR3 DNA reads TGTGCCTGGACAGCTACAGGGTTCTATGGCTACACCTTC.

J is TRBJ1-1 and V is TRBV2; D gene unclear. Trimming removed 5 bases from V and 1 base from J, with 11 bases in between. This CDR3 region has 14 residues. Germline CDR1 SNHLY, CDR2 FYNNEI. The DNA of the CDR3 is TGTGCCAGCAGTTTAACACATCCGAACACTGAAGCTTTCTTT. As protein: CASSLTHPNTEAFF.

The V gene is TRBV7-9, the J gene TRBJ2-5, with D maybe TRBD2 (6 bases). Germline CDR1 and CDR2: SEHNR and FQNEAQ (reference sequence). The V gene lost 5 bases and the J gene lost 1 base, with 14 bases spanning the gap. This CDR3 is built from 15 residues. The CDR3 here is CASSPSRAGQETQYF. The CDR3 DNA reads as TGTGCCAGCAGCCCATCTCGAGCGGGCCAAGAGACCCAGTACTTC. The full variable domain, in which reference TRBV7-9 and TRBJ2-5 provide the parts outside the CDR3, is DTGVSQNPRHKITKRGQNVTFRCDPISEHNRLYWYRQTLGQGPEFLTYFQNEAQLEKSRLLSDRFSAERPKGSFSTLEIQRTEQGDSAMYLCASSPSRAGQETQYFGPGTRLLVL.

This clone has only one observation. The rearrangement links TRBV6-4 to TRBJ1-2; D is possibly TRBD1 (5 bases). Germline values: CDR1 MRHNA, CDR2 SNTAGT. Trimming cost V 8 bases and J 0 bases, with 25 bases left between them. The CDR3 is 18 amino acids. CDR3 sequence reads: CASGLDKGPTSPNYGYTF. The CDR3 nucleotides read TGTGCCAGCGGGCTAGACAAGGGGCCGACCAGCCCTAACTATGGCTACACCTTC.

This chain connects TRBV5-4 to TRBJ2-3; TRBD2 is a possible D gene (6 bases). The CDR3 is made up of 14 amino acids. Trimming stripped 2 bases from V and 4 bases from J, with 11 bases between. From germline, CDR1 is SGHNT and CDR2 YYREEE (reference sequence). The CDR3 region has the DNA TGTGCCAGCAGCTTCCATTGGGGGGCAGATACGCAGTATTTT. It yields the protein CASSFHWGADTQYF.

J is TRBJ1-1 and V is TRBV11-3; 10 bases are shared with TRBD1. The CDR3 consists of 15 residues. Germline CDR1 reads SGHNT; CDR2 reads YENEEA. Unmatched junction bases numbered 7, after V lost 9 bases and J lost 0 bases. DNA for the CDR3: TGTGCCAGTATAAGACAGGGGGCTATGAACACTGAAGCTTTCTTT. This sequence encodes CASIRQGAMNTEAFF.

J is TRBJ2-5 and V is TRBV19, with TRBD1 identical over 7 bases. The CDR3 has 13 residues. Germline assignment: CDR1 LNHDA and CDR2 SQIVND (reference sequence). V trimming: 6 bases; J trimming: 14 bases; junction bases outside the gene matches: 15. The CDR3 sequence: CASSAQGSPIFYF. CDR3 DNA: TGTGCCAGTAGCGCACAGGGGTCCCCCATCTTTTACTTC.

The chain joins TRBV10-3 to TRBJ2-7; D gene uncertain. The V end lost 2 bases, the J end lost 0 bases, and 8 bases lay between the germline ends. The CDR3 runs 14 residues. Germline CDR1 ENHRY, CDR2 SYGVKD. CDR3 sequence (DNA): TGTGCCATCAGTGAGAACGGTCCCTCCTACGAGCAGTACTTC. Translating gives CAISENGPSYEQYF.

The chain uses TRBV30 and TRBJ1-2, with D tentatively TRBD1 (6 bases). V shed 5 bases and J shed 2 bases, with 18 bases lying between them. The CDR3 runs 15 residues. CDR1 is GTSNPN, CDR2 SVGIG, per germline (reference sequence). CDR3 amino acids: CAWGPGWTENYGYTF. The CDR3, as DNA: TGTGCCTGGGGGCCTGGGTGGACAGAGAACTATGGCTACACCTTC.

In its sample, this clone was seen once. The chain employs TRBV6-1 and TRBJ1-6; D perhaps matches TRBD1 (5 bases). V was cut by 2 bases and J by 3 bases, with 11 bases left in between. The CDR3 is 16 residues long. Germline CDR1 reads MNHNS; CDR2 reads SASEGT. The CDR3 DNA reads as TGTGCCAGCAGTGAACGCAGGGACTTCTATAATTCACCCCTCCACTTT. Translated, it gives CASSERRDFYNSPLHF.

The chain employs TRBV9 and TRBJ2-1; TRBD2 matches 7 bases. The CDR3 runs 17 residues. In germline, CDR1 is SGDLS, CDR2 YYNGEE. With 0 bases clipped from V and 0 bases from J, the junction kept 6 bases outside the gene matches. The CDR3 DNA reads TGTGCCAGCAGCGTAGGGGGGGGAGCGAGCTCCTACAATGAGCAGTTCTTC. This codes for CASSVGGGASSYNEQFF.

The rearrangement joins TRBV10-3 to TRBJ2-5, with TRBD1 as a possible D gene (6 bases). The J call may be mistaken, given a closer DNA end match to TRBJ2-7. CDR1 ENHRY and CDR2 SYGVKD come from the germline V gene. The CDR3 runs to 15 residues. The CDR3 protein is CAISDGQTSWNEQYF. CDR3 coding DNA: TGTGCCATCAGTGACGGACAGACTTCTTGGAACGAGCAGTACTTC.

The chain recombines TRBV14 with TRBJ1-1; no firm D call. The CDR3 is 13 amino acids. Germline V gene lookup returns CDR1 SGHDN and CDR2 FVKESK. Trimming shortened V by 4 bases and J by 1 base, and 7 bases separated the two germline ends. The CDR3 coding sequence is TGTGCCAGCAGCCCAAGCTGGAACACTGAAGCTTTCTTT. This codes for CASSPSWNTEAFF.

The rearrangement joins TRBV30 to TRBJ2-3; D is possibly TRBD2 (5 bases). Germline V gives CDR1 GTSNPN, CDR2 SVGIG (reference sequence). The CDR3 runs 14 residues. The V end lost 4 bases, the J end lost 1 base, and 12 bases lay between the germline ends. This chain's CDR3 is CAWILADRTDTQYF. The CDR3 coding sequence is TGTGCCTGGATTCTAGCCGACCGCACAGATACGCAGTATTTT.

V gene TRBV7-3 combines with J gene TRBJ2-5, with TRBD2 matching 9 bases. The CDR3 spans 15 residues. V dropped 5 bases and J dropped 5; count of bases not matched to a gene: 9. Germline V gives CDR1 SGHTA, CDR2 FQGTGA. In nucleotides, the CDR3 is TGTGCCAGCAGCCCGAGAGGCGGGGGGGCCGAGACCCAGTACTTC. This encodes CASSPRGGGAETQYF. The full variable domain, its missing parts supplied by reference TRBV7-3 and TRBJ2-5, is GAGVSQTPSNKVTEKGKYVELRCDPISGHTALYWYRQSLGQGPEFLIYFQGTGAADDSGLPNDRFFAVRPEGSVSTLKIQRTERGDSAVYLCASSPRGGGAETQYFGPGTRLLVL.

The chain couples TRBV19 to TRBJ1-1; D perhaps matches TRBD1 (5 bases). V shed 2 bases and J shed 1 base, with 11 bases lying between them. Looked up from germline, CDR1 is LNHDA and CDR2 is SQIVND (reference sequence). CDR3 length equals 15 residues. In DNA, the CDR3 is TGTGCCAGTAGTATAATCGGGGGTCGGAACACTGAAGCTTTCTTT. Translated, it gives CASSIIGGRNTEAFF.

The chain recombines TRBV6-1 with TRBJ2-3; D is perhaps TRBD1 (6 bases). CDR3 length: 14 residues. Deletions cut 7 bases from V and 5 bases from J, with 16 bases between. The V gene's germline CDR1 is MNHNS and CDR2 SASEGT. The CDR3 region has the DNA TGTGCCAGCACCGCCGGACAGTTGGGAGATACGCAGTATTTT. Protein: CASTAGQLGDTQYF.

This clone was counted between two and nine times. The chain uses TRBV2 and TRBJ2-7, with 7 nucleotides matching TRBD1. V dropped 6 bases and J dropped 4; count of bases not matched to a gene: 12. Germline loops: CDR1 SNHLY, CDR2 FYNNEI. This CDR3 is built from 15 residues. The CDR3 coding sequence is TGTGCCAGCAGCCTAGTACAGGGGACGTCTTACGAGCAGTACTTC. It yields the protein CASSLVQGTSYEQYF.